This T cell receptor (beta chain) was identified during a study of shared clonotypes between healthy human individuals. Whole-study findings and limits: Across a handful of donors, naive CD4 shared around 5.4%, naive CD8 more than 3%, memory CD4 more than 2%, memory CD8 roughly 0.37%.

Measured with immunoSEQ multiplex PCR; TCRdb has only the in-frame clones, and not every one. The sample lists about 610,000 clones, around 96% seen once, with around 0.1% in the top ten. CD8 cells regarded as naive lacked CD45RO, were positively chosen for CCR7, and omitted terminally differentiated effector memory CD45RA+ cells. The healthy adult donors were HIV-negative and reported no recent acute infections or vaccinations. Concerning this clone: No antigen is known for it.

Sample: naive CD8+ T cells sorted from blood. The TCR originated in a woman aged 30 to 39 in good health.

The CDR3 DNA follows: TGTGCCAGCAGCCCGGGGACAGGACAAGCTCAGTACTTC. Protein sequence: CASSPGTGQAQYF. V and J are TRBV7-9 and TRBJ2-7; 8 bases align to TRBD1. The CDR3 totals 13 residues. Germline CDR1 SEHNR, CDR2 FQNEAQ (reference sequence). V dropped 5 bases and J dropped 10; count of bases not matched to a gene: 10.